This record covers a single T cell receptor (beta chain). Its specificity is unknown. Per the original data handling: ImmunoSEQ output held junction-only sequences without quality scores, so filtering differed. Only in-frame clones appear in the TCRdb table, and some are missing; sequencing was by immunoSEQ multiplex PCR. The V and J calls and clone size were taken over from that table, and D and trimming were inferred from the DNA. The table records about 2.1 million clones, around 93% of them present only once. The naive CD8 subset, CD45RO-negative cells positively selected for CCR7, excluded terminally differentiated effector memory CD45RA+ cells. The CDR3 length is 16 residues. Germline CDR1 reads MNHEY; CDR2 reads SMNVEV (reference sequence). Trimming took 1 base from V and 1 from J, leaving 13 bases between them. The data are from a study of shared clonotypes between healthy human individuals. Study-wide background: Each donor had three CD4 naive, three CD4 memory, two CD8 naive and one CD8 memory plate. Findings of the study overall: For sorted subsets, rarefaction showed incomplete sequencing despite large depth. It was observed that roughly 5.5% of naive CD4 clonotypes were shared across several donors.

Sequencing was performed on naive CD8+ T cells from PBMCs. The V gene is TRBV27, the J gene TRBJ1-2; D is possibly TRBD1 (5 bases). This receptor was taken from a man in his late teens or twenties in good health. Some clones in this sample may be carry-over from other donors' samples. CDR3 loop: CASSLYGASFNYGYTF. The CDR3 DNA follows: TGTGCCAGCAGTTTATATGGGGCCTCCTTTAACTATGGCTACACCTTC.